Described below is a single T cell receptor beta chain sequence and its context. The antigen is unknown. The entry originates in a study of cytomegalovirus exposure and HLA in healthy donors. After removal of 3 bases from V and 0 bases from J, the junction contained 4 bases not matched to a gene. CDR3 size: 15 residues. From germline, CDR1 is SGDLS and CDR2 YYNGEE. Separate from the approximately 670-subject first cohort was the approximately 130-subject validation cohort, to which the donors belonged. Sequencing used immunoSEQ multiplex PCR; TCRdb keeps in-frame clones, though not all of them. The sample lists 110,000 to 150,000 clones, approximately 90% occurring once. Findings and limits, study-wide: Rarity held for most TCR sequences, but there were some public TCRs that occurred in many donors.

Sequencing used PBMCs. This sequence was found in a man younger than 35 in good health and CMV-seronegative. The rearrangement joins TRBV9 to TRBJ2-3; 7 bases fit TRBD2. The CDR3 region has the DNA TGTGCCAGCAGCGAGTTAGCGGGCAGCACAGATACGCAGTATTTT. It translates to CASSELAGSTDTQYF.